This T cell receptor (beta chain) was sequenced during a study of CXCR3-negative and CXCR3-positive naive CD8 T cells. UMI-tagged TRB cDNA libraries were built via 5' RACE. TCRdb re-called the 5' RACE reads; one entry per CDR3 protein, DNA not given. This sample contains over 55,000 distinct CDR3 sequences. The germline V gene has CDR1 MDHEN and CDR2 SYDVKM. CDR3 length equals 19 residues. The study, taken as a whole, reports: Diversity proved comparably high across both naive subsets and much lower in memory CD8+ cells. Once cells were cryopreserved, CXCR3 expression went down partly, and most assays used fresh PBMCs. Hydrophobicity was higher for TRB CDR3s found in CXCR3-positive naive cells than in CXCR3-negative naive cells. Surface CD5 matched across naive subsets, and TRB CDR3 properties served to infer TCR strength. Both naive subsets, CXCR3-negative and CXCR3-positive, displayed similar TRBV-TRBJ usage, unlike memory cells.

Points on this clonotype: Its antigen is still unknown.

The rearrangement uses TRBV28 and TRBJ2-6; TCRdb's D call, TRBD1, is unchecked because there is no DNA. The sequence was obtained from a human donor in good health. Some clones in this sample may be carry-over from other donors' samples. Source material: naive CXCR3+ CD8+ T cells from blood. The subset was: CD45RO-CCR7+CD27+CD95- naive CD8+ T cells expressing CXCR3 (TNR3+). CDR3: CASSFSTDFDYSGANVLTF.